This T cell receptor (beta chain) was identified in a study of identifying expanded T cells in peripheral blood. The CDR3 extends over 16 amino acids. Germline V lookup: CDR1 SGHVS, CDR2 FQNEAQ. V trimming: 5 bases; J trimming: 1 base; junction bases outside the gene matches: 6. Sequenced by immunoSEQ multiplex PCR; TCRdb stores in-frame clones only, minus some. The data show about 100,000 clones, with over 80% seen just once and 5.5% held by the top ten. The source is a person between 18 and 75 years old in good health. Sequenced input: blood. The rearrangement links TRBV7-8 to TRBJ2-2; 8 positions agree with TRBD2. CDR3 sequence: CASSTIAGLNTGELFF. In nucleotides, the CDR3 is TGTGCCAGCAGCACGATAGCGGGGTTGAACACCGGGGAGCTGTTTTTT.